This T cell receptor beta chain was sequenced for a study of blood T cell repertoires in COVID-19. Study-level background: The United States, Italy and Spain were the sources of the acute and convalescent COVID-19 samples. The analysed material was cDNA or gDNA that came from T cells, B-cell-depleted T cells, or PBMCs.

Original processing methods: Amplification from reference gene primers served as the basis for estimated nucleated cell counts. Clones were sequenced by immunoSEQ multiplex PCR, and TCRdb holds only the in-frame ones, with some missing. V and J calls and clone size are as listed in that table; D and trimming were resolved from the DNA. The repertoire includes about 170,000 clones, 85% to 95% of them detected once, and 4.6% sits in the top ten. Per the germline V gene, CDR1 is KGHDR and CDR2 is SFDVKD. The CDR3 sequence is 14 residues long. V was clipped by 7 bases and J by 3 bases; unmatched bases: 4.

Sequencing input: peripheral blood. The chain is built from TRBV24-1 and TRBJ2-2; TRBD2 aligns across 7 bases. This TCR came from a woman aged 45-60 years with acute or convalescent COVID-19. CDR3 region: CATRGRDHTGELFF. CDR3 DNA: TGTGCCACCAGGGGGAGGGACCACACCGGGGAGCTGTTTTTT.